This TCR beta chain was recorded in a study of patients and donors after allogeneic stem cell transplantation. TCRdb reprocessed the RT-PCR reads with MiXCR, giving one entry per CDR3 protein. Counted here are hundreds of thousands of distinct CDR3 sequences, more than 15% occurring once; the ten biggest clones make up 7.2%. Ten or more counts support this clonotype. V lost 4 bases, J lost 5 bases, and 6 bases stayed unmatched. In germline, CDR1 is SGHDT, CDR2 YYEEEE. The CDR3 contains 16 residues. Sequencing used blood, either unsorted or a sorted T cell fraction (not recorded which). The rearrangement uses TRBV5-6 and TRBJ2-3, with 14 bases identical to TRBD2. The clonotype was recovered from a human donor who was either an allogeneic HSCT recipient or a stem cell or donor lymphocyte infusion donor (not recorded which). It is not recorded whose cells these are; they may come from a transplant donor. The CDR3 here is CASSRRLAGGQDTQYF. DNA of the CDR3: TGTGCCAGCAGCCGGAGACTAGCGGGAGGGCAAGATACGCAGTATTTT.